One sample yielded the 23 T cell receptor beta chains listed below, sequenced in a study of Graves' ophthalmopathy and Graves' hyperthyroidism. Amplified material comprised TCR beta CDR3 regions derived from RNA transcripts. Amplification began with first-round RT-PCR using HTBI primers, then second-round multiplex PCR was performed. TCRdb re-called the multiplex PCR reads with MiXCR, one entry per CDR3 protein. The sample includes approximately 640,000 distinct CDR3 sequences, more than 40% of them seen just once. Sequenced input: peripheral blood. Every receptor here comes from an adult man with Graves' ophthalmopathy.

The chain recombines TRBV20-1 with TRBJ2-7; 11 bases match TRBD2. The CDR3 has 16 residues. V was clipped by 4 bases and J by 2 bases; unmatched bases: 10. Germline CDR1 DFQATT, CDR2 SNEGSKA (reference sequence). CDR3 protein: CSATELAGGPAYEQYF. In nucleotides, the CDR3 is TGCAGTGCTACCGAATTAGCGGGAGGGCCCGCCTACGAGCAGTACTTC.

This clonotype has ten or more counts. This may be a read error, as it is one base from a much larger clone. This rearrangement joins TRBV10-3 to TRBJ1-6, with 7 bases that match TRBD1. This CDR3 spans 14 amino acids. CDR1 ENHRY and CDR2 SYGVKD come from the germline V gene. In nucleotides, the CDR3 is TGTGCCGTCAGTCTGGGACAGCAAAATTCACCCCTCCACTTT. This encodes CAVSLGQQNSPLHF.

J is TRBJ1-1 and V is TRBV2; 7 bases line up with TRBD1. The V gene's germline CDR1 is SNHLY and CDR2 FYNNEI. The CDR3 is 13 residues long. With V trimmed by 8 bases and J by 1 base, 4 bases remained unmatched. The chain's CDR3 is CASRDSSNTEAFF. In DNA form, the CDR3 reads TGTGCCAGCCGGGACAGCTCGAACACTGAAGCTTTCTTT.

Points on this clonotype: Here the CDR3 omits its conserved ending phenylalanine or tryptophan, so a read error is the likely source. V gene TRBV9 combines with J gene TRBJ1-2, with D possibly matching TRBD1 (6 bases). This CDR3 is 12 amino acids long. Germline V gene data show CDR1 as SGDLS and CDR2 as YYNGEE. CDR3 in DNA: TGCGCCAGCAGCGCCCACAGGGATGGCTACACCTTG. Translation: CASSAHRDGYTL.

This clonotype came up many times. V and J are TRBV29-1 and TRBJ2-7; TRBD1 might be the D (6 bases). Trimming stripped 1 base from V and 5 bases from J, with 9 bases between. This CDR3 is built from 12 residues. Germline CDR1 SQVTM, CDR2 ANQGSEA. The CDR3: CSVEATGNEQYF. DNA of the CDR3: TGCAGCGTTGAAGCTACAGGGAACGAGCAGTACTTC.

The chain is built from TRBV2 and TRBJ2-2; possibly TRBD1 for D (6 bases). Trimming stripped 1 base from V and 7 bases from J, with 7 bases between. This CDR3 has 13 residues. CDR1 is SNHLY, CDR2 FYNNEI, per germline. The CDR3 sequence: CASSEGTVGELFF. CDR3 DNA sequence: TGTGCCAGCAGTGAAGGGACAGTCGGGGAGCTGTTTTTT.

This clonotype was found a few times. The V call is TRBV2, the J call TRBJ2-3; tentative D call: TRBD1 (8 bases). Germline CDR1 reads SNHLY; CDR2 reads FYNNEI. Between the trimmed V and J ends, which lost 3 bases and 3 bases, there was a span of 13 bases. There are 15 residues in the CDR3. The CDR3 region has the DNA TGTGCCAGCAGTGAGAACAGGGGGGGAACAGATACGCAGTATTTT. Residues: CASSENRGGTDTQYF.

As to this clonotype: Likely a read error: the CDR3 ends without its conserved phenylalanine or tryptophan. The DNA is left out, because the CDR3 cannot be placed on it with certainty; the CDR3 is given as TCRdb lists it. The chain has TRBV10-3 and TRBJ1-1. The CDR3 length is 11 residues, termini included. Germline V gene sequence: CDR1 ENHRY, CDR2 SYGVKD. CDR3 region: CAISDRTEANY.

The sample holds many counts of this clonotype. The CDR3 nucleotides read TGTGCCAGCAGTCGATATCGTAGAGGACGGGGGGAGACCCAGTACTTC. The encoded protein is CASSRYRRGRGETQYF. The rearrangement joins TRBV12-3 or TRBV12-4 to TRBJ2-5, with TRBD2 as a possible D gene (6 bases). The CDR3 is 16 residues long. V dropped 5 bases and J dropped 5 bases, with 21 bases sitting between them.

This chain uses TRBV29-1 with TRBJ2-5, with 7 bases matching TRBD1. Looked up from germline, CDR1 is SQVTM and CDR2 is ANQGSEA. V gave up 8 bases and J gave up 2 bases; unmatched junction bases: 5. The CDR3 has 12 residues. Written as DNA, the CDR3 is TGCAGCTTGGTACAGGGGCAAGAGACCCAGTACTTC. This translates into CSLVQGQETQYF.

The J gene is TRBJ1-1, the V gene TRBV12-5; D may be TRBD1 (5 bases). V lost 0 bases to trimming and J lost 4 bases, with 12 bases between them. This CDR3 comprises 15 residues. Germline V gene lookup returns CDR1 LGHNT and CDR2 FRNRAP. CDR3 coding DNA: TGTGCTAGTGGTTTGGTTTTGGGGGAGGGCACTGAAGCTTTCTTT. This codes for CASGLVLGEGTEAFF. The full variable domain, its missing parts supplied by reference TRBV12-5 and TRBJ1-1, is DARVTQTPRHKVTEMGQEVTMRCQPILGHNTVFWYRQTMMQGLELLAYFRNRAPLDDSGMPKDRFSAEMPDATLATLKIQPSEPRDSAVYFCASGLVLGEGTEAFFGQGTRLTVV.

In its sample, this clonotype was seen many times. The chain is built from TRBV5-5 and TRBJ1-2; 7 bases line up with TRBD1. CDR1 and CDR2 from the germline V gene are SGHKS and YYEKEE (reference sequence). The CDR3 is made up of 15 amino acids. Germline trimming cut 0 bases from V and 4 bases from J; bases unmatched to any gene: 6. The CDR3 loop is CASSLAPGQSYGYTF. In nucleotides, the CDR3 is TGTGCCAGCAGCTTGGCCCCGGGACAGTCCTATGGCTACACCTTC.

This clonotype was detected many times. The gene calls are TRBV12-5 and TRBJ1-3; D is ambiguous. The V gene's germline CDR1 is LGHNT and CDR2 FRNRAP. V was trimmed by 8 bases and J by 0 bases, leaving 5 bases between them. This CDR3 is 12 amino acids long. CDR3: CASQRSGNTIYF. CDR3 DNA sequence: TGTGCTAGTCAACGCTCTGGAAACACCATATATTTT.

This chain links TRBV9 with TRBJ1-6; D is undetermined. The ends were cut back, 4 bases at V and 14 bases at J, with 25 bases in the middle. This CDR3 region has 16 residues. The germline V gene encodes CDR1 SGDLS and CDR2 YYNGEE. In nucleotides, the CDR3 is TGTGCCAGCAGCAGTGCTAGAGGTCCGGCGGGAGTGTCCCTCCACTTT. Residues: CASSSARGPAGVSLHF.

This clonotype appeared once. CDR3 amino acids: CASSLQDIDLTF. CDR3 sequence (DNA): TGTGCCAGCAGCTTACAAGACATTGATCTCACCTTC. The chain employs TRBV11-1 and TRBJ1-2; no clear D gene. There are 12 residues in the CDR3. V was cut by 2 bases and J by 13 bases, with 14 bases left in between. In germline, CDR1 is SGHAT, CDR2 FQDESV (reference sequence).

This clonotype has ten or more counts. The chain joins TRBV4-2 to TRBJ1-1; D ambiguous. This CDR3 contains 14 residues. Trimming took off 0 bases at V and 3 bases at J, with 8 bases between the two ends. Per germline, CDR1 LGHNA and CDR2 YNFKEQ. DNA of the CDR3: TGTGCCAGCAGCCAAGAGTGGCAGGACACTGAAGCTTTCTTT. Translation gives CASSQEWQDTEAFF.

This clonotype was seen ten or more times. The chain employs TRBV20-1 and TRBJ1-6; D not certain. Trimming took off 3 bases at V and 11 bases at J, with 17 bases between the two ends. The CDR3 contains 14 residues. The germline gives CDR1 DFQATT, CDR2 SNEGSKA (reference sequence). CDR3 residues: CSASPGRWEAPLHF. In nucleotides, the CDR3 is TGCAGTGCTAGCCCTGGGCGGTGGGAGGCACCCCTCCACTTT.

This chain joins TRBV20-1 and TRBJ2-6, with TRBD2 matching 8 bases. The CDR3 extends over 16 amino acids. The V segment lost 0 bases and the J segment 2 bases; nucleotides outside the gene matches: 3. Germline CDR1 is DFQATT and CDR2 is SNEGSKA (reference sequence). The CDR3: CSARDLGRAGANVLTF. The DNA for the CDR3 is TGCAGTGCTAGAGACCTCGGGAGGGCTGGGGCCAACGTCCTGACTTTC.

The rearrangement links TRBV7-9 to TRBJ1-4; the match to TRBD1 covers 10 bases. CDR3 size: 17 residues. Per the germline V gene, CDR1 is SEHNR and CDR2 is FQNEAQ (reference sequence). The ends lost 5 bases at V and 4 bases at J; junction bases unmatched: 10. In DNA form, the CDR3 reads TGTGCCAGCAGCCCGCAGACAGGGGGCCCTATTAATGAAAAACTGTTTTTT. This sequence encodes CASSPQTGGPINEKLFF.

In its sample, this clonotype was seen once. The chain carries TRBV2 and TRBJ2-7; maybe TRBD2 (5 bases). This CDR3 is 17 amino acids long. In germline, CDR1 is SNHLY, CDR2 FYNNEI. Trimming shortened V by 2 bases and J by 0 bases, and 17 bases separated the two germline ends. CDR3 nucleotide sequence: TGTGCCAGCAGTGAACCCGCCGCGGGCGGGTCCTCCTACGAGCAGTACTTC. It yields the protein CASSEPAAGGSSYEQYF.

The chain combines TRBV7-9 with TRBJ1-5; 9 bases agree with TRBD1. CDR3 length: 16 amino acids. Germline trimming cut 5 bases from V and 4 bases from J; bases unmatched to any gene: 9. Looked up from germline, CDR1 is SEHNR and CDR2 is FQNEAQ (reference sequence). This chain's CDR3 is CASSPESGQGNQPQHF. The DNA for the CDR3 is TGTGCCAGCAGCCCTGAATCGGGACAGGGTAATCAGCCCCAGCATTTT.

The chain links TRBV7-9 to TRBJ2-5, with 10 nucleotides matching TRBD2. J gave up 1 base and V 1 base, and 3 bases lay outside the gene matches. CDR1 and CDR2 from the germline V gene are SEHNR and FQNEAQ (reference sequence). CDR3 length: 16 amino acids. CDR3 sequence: CASSLVSGGAQETQYF. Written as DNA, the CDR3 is TGTGCCAGCAGCTTAGTCAGCGGGGGGGCCCAAGAGACCCAGTACTTC.

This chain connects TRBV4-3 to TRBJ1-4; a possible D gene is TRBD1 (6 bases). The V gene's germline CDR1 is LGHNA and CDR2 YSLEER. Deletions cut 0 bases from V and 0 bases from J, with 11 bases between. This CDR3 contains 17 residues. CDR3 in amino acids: CASSQEKGGATNEKLFF. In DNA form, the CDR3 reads TGCGCCAGCAGCCAAGAGAAGGGGGGTGCAACTAATGAAAAACTGTTTTTT.